The rows below give T cell receptor beta chains drawn from one sample of a study of beta chain features in type 1 diabetes. Data came from immunoSEQ multiplex PCR; TCRdb stores just in-frame clones and leaves some out. This table has about 28,000 clones, 56% appearing once. The sample taken for sequencing was Tregs from blood. Source of these receptors: a woman aged 18-35 years with type 1 diabetes. Both conserved end residues are part of each CDR3. D genes are given only for firm matches. A clone size is listed for some rows: how often the clone was seen (once, few, many), or a class if it is expanded.

D | J | size | V | DNA | CDR3
. | TRBJ2-2 | few | TRBV5-1 | TGCGCCAGCAGCCCCAGGGAGAACACCGGGGAGCTGTTTTTT | CASSPRENTGELFF
TRBD2 | TRBJ2-1 | few | TRBV5-1 | TGCGCCAGCAGCCCTGGGACTAGCGGGAGCAATGAGCAGTTCTTC | CASSPGTSGSNEQFF
. | TRBJ2-5 | . | TRBV12-5 | TGTGCTAGTGGGCCTTACACAGGGAAAGAGACCCAGTACTTC | CASGPYTGKETQYF
. | TRBJ1-1 | . | TRBV7-2 | TGTGCCAGTAGTACAGGCTACTGGAACACTGAAGCTTTCTTT | CASSTGYWNTEAFF
. | TRBJ2-6 | . | TRBV27 | TGTGCCAGCACCCCCGCGACGGGGATCTCTGGGGCCAACGTCCTGACTTTC | CASTPATGISGANVLTF
. | TRBJ1-2 | . | TRBV27 | TGTGCCAGCCAATCTTCCCGGGACATAGGGGGAACTAACTATGGCTACACCTTC | CASQSSRDIGGTNYGYTF
. | TRBJ1-5 | . | TRBV28 | TGTGCCAGCAGCGACGGGGGGCCCAATCAGCCCCAGCATTTT | CASSDGGPNQPQHF
TRBD1 | TRBJ1-1 | . | TRBV11-2 | TGTGCCAGCAGCTTAGTGATGGGACAGCCGAACACTGAAGCTTTCTTT | CASSLVMGQPNTEAFF
TRBD2 | TRBJ2-3 | . | TRBV7-9 | TGTGCCAGCAGCCGGACTAGCGGCCCGAGGAATACGCAGTATTTT | CASSRTSGPRNTQYF
TRBD1 | TRBJ1-4 | . | TRBV5-1 | TGCGCCAGCAGGGAATCAGGGGGTTTAGGAGAAAAACTGTTTTTT | CASRESGGLGEKLFF
. | TRBJ2-5 | . | TRBV7-2 | TGTGCCAGCAGCCACGGACTACAACAAGAGACCCAGTACTTC | CASSHGLQQETQYF
TRBD2 | TRBJ2-1 | . | TRBV5-4 | TGTGCCAGCAGCCCGACTAGCGGGCCGTTCGATGAGCAGTTCTTC | CASSPTSGPFDEQFF
TRBD2 | TRBJ2-4 | . | TRBV7-8 | TGTGCCAGCAGGCGAGCGGGAGCGGGGAACATTCAGTACTTC | CASRRAGAGNIQYF
. | TRBJ1-1 | . | TRBV18 | TGTGCCAGCTCACCACTACAGATGGGTGGGAACACTGAAGCTTTCTTT | CASSPLQMGGNTEAFF
. | TRBJ1-1 | medium-sized | TRBV30 | TGTGCCTGGAGTGATGAGAGCATGAACACTGAAGCTTTCTTT | CAWSDESMNTEAFF
TRBD2 | TRBJ2-1 | . | TRBV18 | TGTGCCAGCTCACCACTGTCGCGCGGGAGGCCCTCTCAGTTCTTC | CASSPLSRGRPSQFF
TRBD2 | TRBJ2-5 | . | TRBV15 | TGTGCCACTTCAACGGGACTAGGAGAGACCCAGTACTTC | CATSTGLGETQYF
TRBD2 | TRBJ2-7 | . | TRBV2 | TGTGCCAGCAGTGGAACTAGCGGCTCCTACGAGCAGTACTTC | CASSGTSGSYEQYF
. | TRBJ2-1 | few | TRBV10-3 | TGTGCCATCAGTGATCACACGAATGAGCAGTTCTTC | CAISDHTNEQFF
. | TRBJ1-5 | few | TRBV18 | TGTGCCAGCTCACAATCAGGGAACCAGCCCCAGCATTTT | CASSQSGNQPQHF
. | TRBJ1-4 | once | TRBV5-1 | TGCGCCAGCAGCTTGGAGGCCAGCGAGGAAAAACTGTTTTTT | CASSLEASEEKLFF
. | TRBJ2-5 | . | TRBV27 | TGTGCTAGCAGTAACCGAAGGGGGGAGACCCAGTACTTC | CASSNRRGETQYF
TRBD1 | TRBJ2-5 | . | TRBV6-1 | TGTGCCAGCAGACAGACAGGGGGTCAAGAGACCCAGTACTTC | CASRQTGGQETQYF
TRBD1 | TRBJ2-1 | few | TRBV7-3 | TGTGCCAGCAGCTTGGGACAGGGAGGGAATGAGCAGTTCTTC | CASSLGQGGNEQFF
. | TRBJ2-2 | few | TRBV30 | TGTGCCTGGAGTGCCAAAACTACCGCAGCCGGGGAGCTGTTTTTT | CAWSAKTTAAGELFF
. | TRBJ2-1 | . | TRBV6-1 | TGTGCCAGCAGAACGACAGCCCTAAGGGATGAGCAGTTCTTC | CASRTTALRDEQFF
. | TRBJ1-2 | . | TRBV11-2 | TGTGCCAGCAGCTTAGATAAACAGGGCGGAGGCTACACCTTC | CASSLDKQGGGYTF
. | TRBJ1-1 | . | TRBV5-6 | TGTGCCAGCAGCCGCTCGGGACACATGAACACTGAAGCTTTCTTT | CASSRSGHMNTEAFF
TRBD2 | TRBJ2-7 | . | TRBV5-1 | TGCGCCAGCAGCTTGGGTGCCCCCGGGACTAGCGGGATATACGAGCAGTACTTC | CASSLGAPGTSGIYEQYF
TRBD1 | TRBJ1-1 | . | TRBV7-8 | TGTGCCAGCAGCTGGGGGGGGACAGGGGGCACTGAAGCTTTCTTT | CASSWGGTGGTEAFF
TRBD1 | TRBJ1-5 | . | TRBV2 | TGTGCCAGCAGTGGGGACAGGGGTCAGCCCCAGCATTTT | CASSGDRGQPQHF
. | TRBJ2-1 | . | TRBV27 | TGTGCCAGCAGTCAAAACAGGGGAGGTTTGAATGAGCAGTTCTTC | CASSQNRGGLNEQFF
TRBD1 | TRBJ2-7 | . | TRBV4-1 | TGCGCCAGCAGCCCCTTCCAGGGGGTCGACGAGCAGTACTTC | CASSPFQGVDEQYF
. | TRBJ2-5 | . | TRBV5-5 | TGTGCCAGCAGCTTGAAAGCGGACCCAAAGAAGACCCAGTACTTC | CASSLKADPKKTQYF
. | TRBJ1-2 | few | TRBV5-6 | TGTGCCAGCAGCCACAGGGATGGCTACACCTTC | CASSHRDGYTF
. | TRBJ2-1 | medium-sized | TRBV18 | TGTGCCAGCTCCGCGTCCTACAATGAGCAGTTCTTC | CASSASYNEQFF
TRBD1 | TRBJ2-3 | . | TRBV5-6 | TGTGCCAGCAGCTTGGGGACAGGGGTTTCAGATACGCAGTATTTT | CASSLGTGVSDTQYF
TRBD2 | TRBJ2-7 | . | TRBV2 | TGTGCCAGCAGTTTCAGAGGAAGCGGGAGCGAGCAGTACTTC | CASSFRGSGSEQYF
. | TRBJ2-7 | once | TRBV28 | TGTGCCAGCAGTTCGGCAGGGTCGTTACCTTTTTTC | CASSSAGSLPFF
TRBD1 | TRBJ2-3 | few | TRBV9 | TGTGCCAGCAGCCTCCACAGGGGCCGCACAGATACGCAGTATTTT | CASSLHRGRTDTQYF
. | TRBJ2-3 | few | TRBV7-9 | TGTGCCAGCAGCTTTCCACCGGGACACCGCACAGATACGCAGTATTTT | CASSFPPGHRTDTQYF
. | TRBJ2-7 | . | TRBV30 | TGTGCCTGGAGTGCCGGACTGTCCTACGAGCAGTACTTC | CAWSAGLSYEQYF
TRBD1 | TRBJ1-2 | once | TRBV18 | TGTGCCAGCTCACCAACGGACAGGGGCCCGCGGGCTGATGGCTACACCTTC | CASSPTDRGPRADGYTF
TRBD1 | TRBJ1-2 | . | TRBV30 | TGTGCCTGGAGTTTCGGACAGGCGACTTTTAACTATGGCTACACCTTC | CAWSFGQATFNYGYTF
TRBD1 | TRBJ1-1 | few | TRBV30 | TGTGCCTGGAGTGGGGCCACAGGGGGCCAGAACACTGAAGCTTTCTTT | CAWSGATGGQNTEAFF